Presented here are 29 T cell receptor beta chains from one specimen sequenced in a study of cytomegalovirus exposure and HLA in healthy donors. Primers for the PCR totalled 60 Vbeta and 13 Jbeta. Some clones are missing from TCRdb's copy, which holds only in-frame ones; the method was immunoSEQ multiplex PCR. The table lists 140,000 to 150,000 clones, about 80% of them singletons. The specimen was PBMCs. The receptor set was obtained from a man aged 35-49 years in good health and CMV-seronegative.

The table lists this clone with a few counts. The rearrangement uses TRBV4-1 and TRBJ1-3, with D uncertain. Germline CDR1 reads MGHRA; CDR2 reads YSYEKL. V was clipped by 1 base and J by 1 base, with 8 bases between them. The CDR3 has 15 amino acids. Here the CDR3 reads CASSQVQDSGNTIYF. CDR3 nucleotides: TGCGCCAGCAGCCAAGTGCAGGATTCTGGAAACACCATATATTTT.

This clone was counted a single time. J is TRBJ2-3 and V is TRBV10-2; 8 bases map to TRBD1. In germline, CDR1 is WSHSY, CDR2 SAAADI. The CDR3 sequence is 17 residues long. The V gene end was trimmed by 3 bases and the J gene end by 1 base; junction bases not matched to a gene: 9. The CDR3 spells CASSERDRIMGTDTQYF. In nucleotides, the CDR3 is TGCGCCAGCAGTGAAAGGGACAGGATTATGGGCACAGATACGCAGTATTTT.

There are a few counts of this clone. At one end, the junction sequence differs from germline, possibly due to a read error. This chain connects TRBV7-7 to TRBJ1-3; unclear D gene. This CDR3 is built from 17 residues. Germline V gene sequence: CDR1 SSHAT, CDR2 FNYEAQ (reference sequence). CDR3 nucleotides: TGTGCTAGCAGCTTAGCGGGAGACCTCAGCTCTGGAAACACCATATATTTT. It is translated as CASSLAGDLSSGNTIYF.

With regard to this clone: The junction departs from the called germline gene at one end, perhaps through a read error. The chain has TRBV7-9 and TRBJ2-2, with TRBD1 identical over 10 bases. The CDR3 totals 16 residues. Germline lookup yields CDR1 SEHNR and CDR2 FQNEAQ (reference sequence). CDR3: CSSSLPGQGITGELFF. In DNA form, the CDR3 reads TGTTCCAGCAGCTTGCCGGGACAGGGGATCACCGGGGAGCTGTTTTTT.

V and J are TRBV27 and TRBJ2-7; a possible D gene is TRBD2 (6 bases). The germline V gene has CDR1 MNHEY and CDR2 SMNVEV (reference sequence). The CDR3 runs 16 residues. V shed 5 bases and J shed 0 bases, with 17 bases lying between them. CDR3 in amino acids: CASSPSTGESSYEQYF. CDR3 in DNA: TGTGCCAGCAGTCCCAGTACGGGGGAAAGCTCCTACGAGCAGTACTTC.

The chain is built from TRBV7-2 and TRBJ2-1; no clear D gene. The V gene lost 1 base and the J gene lost 10 bases, with 11 bases spanning the gap. The V gene's germline CDR1 is SGHTA and CDR2 FQGNSA. The CDR3 sequence is 13 residues long. CDR3 DNA sequence: TGTGCCAGCAGCTTAGGAGCTGAACCGGAGCAGTTCTTC. Its protein product is CASSLGAEPEQFF.

This clone was observed a single time. The chain recombines TRBV7-2 with TRBJ2-3, with D unclear. Germline V gives CDR1 SGHTA, CDR2 FQGNSA. This CDR3 region has 12 residues. The ends were cut back, 4 bases at V and 5 bases at J, with 7 bases in the middle. This chain's CDR3 is CASSSYRDTQYF. CDR3 nucleotide sequence: TGTGCCAGCAGCTCCTACCGAGATACGCAGTATTTT.

The rearrangement joins TRBV7-6 to TRBJ1-3; TRBD1 is a possible D gene (5 bases). Germline V lookup: CDR1 SGHVS, CDR2 FNYEAQ. V gave up 1 base and J gave up 2 bases, with 9 bases separating them. The CDR3 is 15 amino acids. CDR3 sequence reads: CASSLGGEAGNTIYF. In DNA form, the CDR3 reads TGTGCCAGCAGCTTAGGGGGGGAGGCTGGAAACACCATATATTTT.

CDR3 sequence (DNA): TGTGCCAGTAGTATAGGAGTGGGGCGCGGCTCGGCGTACGAGCAGTACTTC. Amino acids: CASSIGVGRGSAYEQYF. This chain connects TRBV19 to TRBJ2-7; possible D gene TRBD1, 5 bases. Germline CDR1 reads LNHDA; CDR2 reads SQIVND (reference sequence). The germline V and J ends were trimmed by 1 base and 4 bases, with 20 bases remaining between them. CDR3 length: 17 amino acids.

This chain uses TRBV19 with TRBJ1-6; D not resolved. V was clipped by 9 bases and J by 8 bases, with 11 bases between them. The germline CDR1 and CDR2 sequences are LNHDA and SQIVND (reference sequence). The CDR3 is made up of 12 amino acids. CDR3 protein: CASDARDSPLHF. Here the CDR3 DNA reads TGTGCCAGCGATGCGCGGGATTCACCCCTCCACTTT.

This clone has just one count. This chain joins TRBV19 and TRBJ1-3; maybe TRBD1 (5 bases). V was clipped by 4 bases and J by 0 bases, with 10 bases between them. Per germline, CDR1 LNHDA and CDR2 SQIVND (reference sequence). The CDR3 runs 15 residues. In DNA, the CDR3 is TGTGCCAGTAGTACGACAGTGAGCTCTGGAAACACCATATATTTT. The encoded protein is CASSTTVSSGNTIYF.

The V call is TRBV19, the J call TRBJ1-5; 10 bases fit TRBD1. Germline V CDR1 and CDR2: LNHDA, SQIVND (reference sequence). Losses at the gene ends were 7 bases for V and 7 bases for J; bases not matched to a gene: 13. The CDR3 is 16 amino acids. DNA of the CDR3: TGTGCCAGTACCCTGGGACAGGGGCGGCTAGGACAGCCCCAGCATTTT. It is translated as CASTLGQGRLGQPQHF.

The table lists this clone with a few counts. CDR3 sequence (DNA): TGTGCCAGCAGCTTAGGTGGGGGGGCCGAAAAACTGTTTTTT. Protein: CASSLGGGAEKLFF. V is TRBV7-9 and J is TRBJ1-4; TRBD1 might be the D (6 bases). The CDR3 sequence is 14 residues long. The germline gives CDR1 SEHNR, CDR2 FQNEAQ (reference sequence). Trimming removed 1 base from V and 8 bases from J, with 11 bases in between.

The rearrangement links TRBV27 to TRBJ2-3; 7 positions match TRBD2. Germline CDR1 MNHEY, CDR2 SMNVEV (reference sequence). J was trimmed by 2 bases and V by 7 bases; bases with no gene match: 6. This CDR3 is built from 14 residues. The CDR3 coding sequence is TGTGCCAGCAAGTTGCTAGCGGCCACAGATACGCAGTATTTT. It is translated as CASKLLAATDTQYF.

Many counts were recorded for this clone. V gene TRBV14 combines with J gene TRBJ2-3; no firm D call. The CDR3 is made up of 12 amino acids. The V end was cut by 4 bases, the J end by 5 bases, with 7 bases between. The germline V gene has CDR1 SGHDN and CDR2 FVKESK. This CDR3 is CASSPRIDTQYF. The DNA of the CDR3 is TGTGCCAGCAGCCCCAGAATAGATACGCAGTATTTT.

The CDR3 is CASSLFQGWNYGYTF. CDR3 DNA sequence: TGTGCCAGCAGTTTATTCCAGGGTTGGAACTATGGCTACACCTTC. The rearrangement links TRBV27 to TRBJ1-2, with a possible D match to TRBD1 (5 bases). This CDR3 contains 15 residues. With 1 base removed from V and 2 bases from J, the gap between germline ends came to 11 bases. CDR1 is MNHEY and CDR2 is SMNVEV in the germline V gene (reference sequence).

The chain joins TRBV5-1 to TRBJ2-7; unclear D gene. Germline V gives CDR1 SGHRS, CDR2 YFSETQ. The V end was cut by 4 bases, the J end by 8 bases, with 10 bases between. There are 11 residues in the CDR3. The CDR3 loop is CASSLEEQQYF. The CDR3 bases are TGCGCCAGCAGCCTGGAAGAGCAGCAGTACTTC.

In DNA, the CDR3 is TGCGCCAGCAGCCAGCCGGGACTAGCGGCCGGGTTCTACGAGCAGTACTTC. It encodes CASSQPGLAAGFYEQYF. The J gene is TRBJ2-5, the V gene TRBV4-1; the match to TRBD2 covers 11 bases. The J call may be incorrect, as the DNA end agrees better with TRBJ2-7. This CDR3 region has 17 residues. Germline V gives CDR1 MGHRA, CDR2 YSYEKL.

The rearrangement joins TRBV10-3 to TRBJ1-1, with D possibly being TRBD1 (6 bases). The CDR3 loop spans 13 amino acids. Germline CDR1 reads ENHRY; CDR2 reads SYGVKD. Trimming stripped 6 bases from V and 2 bases from J, with 10 bases between. CDR3 residues: CAIRDSKNTEAFF. The CDR3 DNA sequence: TGTGCCATCAGGGACAGTAAAAACACTGAAGCTTTCTTT.

The chain joins TRBV14 to TRBJ1-5; 7 positions agree with TRBD1. The CDR3 extends over 16 amino acids. V was pared by 4 bases and J by 0 bases, with 6 bases of the junction left unmatched. In germline, CDR1 is SGHDN, CDR2 FVKESK. CDR3 nucleotides: TGTGCCAGCAGCCCAAGAAGACAGGGTAGCAATCAGCCCCAGCATTTT. Protein: CASSPRRQGSNQPQHF.

The table lists this clone with a count of one. The V call is TRBV6-5, the J call TRBJ2-5, with 11 positions matching TRBD2. The CDR3 covers 16 residues. Germline V CDR1 and CDR2: MNHEY, SVGAGI. The J segment lost 0 bases and the V segment lost 2 bases, leaving 2 bases of the junction unmatched. CDR3 nucleotide sequence: TGTGCCAGCAGTTACCTTAGCGGGGGGGACCAAGAGACCCAGTACTTC. Translating it yields CASSYLSGGDQETQYF.

The chain links TRBV4-3 to TRBJ1-5, with 7 nucleotides matching TRBD1. Germline lookup yields CDR1 LGHNA and CDR2 YSLEER. The CDR3 extends over 14 amino acids. V was pared by 2 bases and J by 6 bases, with 4 bases of the junction left unmatched. The CDR3 nucleotides read TGCGCCAGCAGCCAACGAAGGGGGCCTCAGCCCCAGCATTTT. This sequence encodes CASSQRRGPQPQHF.

The V and J genes are TRBV5-4 and TRBJ2-2; tentatively, D is TRBD1 (6 bases). Germline CDR1 and CDR2: SGHNT and YYREEE (reference sequence). The CDR3 is 14 residues long. V lost 4 bases and J 7 bases, leaving 14 bases between the germline ends. CDR3 region: CASSEHRVGGELFF. Here the CDR3 DNA reads TGTGCCAGCAGCGAACACAGGGTGGGCGGGGAGCTGTTTTTT.

The chain couples TRBV28 to TRBJ1-2; the D gene is possibly TRBD1 (5 bases). The CDR3 sequence is 12 residues long. V dropped 5 bases and J dropped 7 bases, with 11 bases sitting between them. The germline gives CDR1 MDHEN, CDR2 SYDVKM. The CDR3 here is CASSPDSFGYTF. CDR3 DNA: TGTGCCAGCAGTCCAGACAGCTTTGGCTACACCTTC.

The rearrangement links TRBV25-1 to TRBJ2-7, with D unresolved. Germline V gene lookup returns CDR1 MGHDK and CDR2 SYGVNS. Trimming left V 2 bases short and J 0 bases short, with 8 bases between. The CDR3 has 14 residues. The CDR3: CASSEMRNSYEQYF. CDR3 sequence (DNA): TGTGCCAGCAGTGAAATGAGAAACTCCTACGAGCAGTACTTC.

This clone appeared once. The V gene is TRBV28, the J gene TRBJ1-2; D is uncertain. CDR3 length: 16 residues. Germline V gene data show CDR1 as MDHEN and CDR2 as SYDVKM. The V gene lost 7 bases and the J gene lost 5 bases, with 23 bases spanning the gap. The CDR3 sequence: CASTYHGEGSGYGYTF. The CDR3 DNA sequence: TGTGCCAGCACTTACCATGGGGAGGGCAGCGGTTATGGCTACACCTTC.

V and J are TRBV5-1 and TRBJ1-1; D call uncertain. Germline loops: CDR1 SGHRS, CDR2 YFSETQ. V was pared by 3 bases and J by 4 bases, with 13 bases between. The CDR3 has 14 amino acids. The CDR3 here is CASSYRSLTTEAFF. CDR3 in DNA: TGCGCCAGCAGCTATCGGTCTCTTACCACTGAAGCTTTCTTT.

This rearrangement joins TRBV28 to TRBJ1-2, with TRBD1 matching over 7 bases. The CDR3 length is 13 residues. The trim removed 6 bases at V and 4 bases at J, leaving 5 bases unmatched. Germline V CDR1 and CDR2: MDHEN, SYDVKM. The CDR3 sequence: CASSLGQSYGYTF. CDR3 bases: TGTGCCAGCAGCCTGGGACAGTCCTATGGCTACACCTTC.

J is TRBJ1-2 and V is TRBV30; 8 bases match TRBD1. The J segment lost 4 bases and the V segment lost 7 bases, leaving 8 bases of the junction unmatched. This CDR3 is 13 amino acids long. The germline CDR1 and CDR2 sequences are GTSNPN and SVGIG (reference sequence). CDR3: CASTGALGYGYTF. CDR3 coding DNA: TGTGCCTCGACAGGGGCTCTTGGCTATGGCTACACCTTC.